Included here is one T cell receptor beta chain sequence, with context. TCRdb keeps only in-frame clones here, not all; method: immunoSEQ multiplex PCR. The profile shows under 300,000 clones, around 80% of them singletons. These data come from a study of blood T cell repertoires in COVID-19. Study summary: In each case, the material was cDNA or gDNA derived from T cells, B-cell-depleted T cells, or PBMCs.

Germline CDR1 and CDR2: KGHDR and SFDVKD. V was cut by 6 bases and J by 2 bases, with 13 bases left in between. The length of the CDR3 is 14 residues. The clonotype was recovered from a woman between 18 and 29 years old with acute or convalescent COVID-19. The sample consisted of peripheral blood. This chain joins TRBV24-1 and TRBJ2-7; D might be TRBD2 (5 bases). The CDR3 DNA follows: TGTGCCACCAGTCCCGAGGGAGCCCCCTACGAGCAGTACTTC. Amino acid sequence: CATSPEGAPYEQYF.